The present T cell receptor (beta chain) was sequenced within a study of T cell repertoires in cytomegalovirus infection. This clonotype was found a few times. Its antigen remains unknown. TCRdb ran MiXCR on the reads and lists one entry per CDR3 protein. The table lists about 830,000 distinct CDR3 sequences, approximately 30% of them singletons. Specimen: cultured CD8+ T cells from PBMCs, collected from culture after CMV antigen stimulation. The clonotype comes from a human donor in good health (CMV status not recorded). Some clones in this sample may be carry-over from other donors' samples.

The CDR3 DNA sequence: TGTGCCAGCTCACCGGAGTATGTAGCTAACTATGGCTACACCTTC. Translation gives CASSPEYVANYGYTF. The genes are TRBV18 and TRBJ1-2; no reliable D call. The V gene's germline CDR1 is KGHSH and CDR2 LQKENI. CDR3 length: 15 amino acids. Trimming took off 3 bases at V and 0 bases at J, with 11 bases between the two ends.